These T cell receptor beta chains were read from a single sample in a study of glioma-infiltrating T cells after dendritic cell vaccination. Profiling relied on immunoSEQ multiplex PCR, and the TCRdb table lists in-frame clones only, not all of them. The data show some 70,000 clones, approximately 85% seen once. The starting material was blood, obtained before dendritic cell vaccination. The source of these receptors is a human donor with glioblastoma. CDR3s include the opening cysteine and the closing phenylalanine or tryptophan. The D gene is left open where the match is weak. Clone size is not always given. Where it is, it says once, few, many or a class for expanded clones.

J | D | size | V | CDR3 | DNA
TRBJ2-7 | - | - | TRBV5-6 | CASSLVRSIASEQYF | TGTGCCAGCAGCTTAGTGCGGTCGATAGCGAGCGAGCAGTACTTC
TRBJ2-7 | - | - | TRBV28 | CASSLEAQNYEQYF | TGTGCCAGCAGTTTAGAAGCGCAGAATTACGAGCAGTACTTC
TRBJ1-1 | - | - | TRBV7-9 | CASSLGRGGTEAFF | TGTGCCAGCAGCTTAGGAAGAGGGGGCACTGAAGCTTTCTTT
TRBJ2-5 | - | - | TRBV5-6 | CASSFELKKTQYF | TGTGCCAGCAGCTTTGAGTTAAAAAAGACCCAGTACTTC
TRBJ1-6 | - | few | TRBV21-1 | CAPKREGVINSPLHF | TGTGCCCCTAAAAGGGAGGGGGTGATTAATTCACCCCTCCACTTT
TRBJ2-7 | TRBD2 | - | TRBV7-2 | CASSPGLAGTYEQYF | TGTGCCAGCAGCCCGGGACTAGCGGGTACATACGAGCAGTACTTC
TRBJ2-5 | - | - | TRBV15 | CATSRVAYGETQYF | TGTGCCACCAGCAGAGTAGCTTATGGAGAGACCCAGTACTTC
TRBJ2-1 | TRBD2 | once | TRBV2 | CASREEGRVNEQFF | TGTGCCAGCCGGGAGGAGGGAAGGGTCAATGAGCAGTTCTTC
TRBJ1-5 | - | - | TRBV6-1 | CASGQGGGQPQHF | TGTGCCAGCGGTCAGGGCGGGGGTCAGCCCCAGCATTTT
TRBJ2-1 | - | - | TRBV27 | CASNEVGGIFNEQFF | TGTGCCAGCAACGAGGTGGGGGGAATCTTCAATGAGCAGTTCTTC
TRBJ1-1 | - | - | TRBV28 | CASTNSRGEAFF | TGTGCCAGCACCAATTCCAGGGGAGAGGCTTTCTTT
TRBJ1-1 | - | - | TRBV7-9 | CASSGYVGGAFF | TGTGCCAGCAGTGGGTACGTCGGGGGAGCTTTCTTT
TRBJ1-5 | - | - | TRBV5-6 | CASSLDRSNQPQHF | TGTGCCAGCAGCTTGGACAGGAGTAATCAGCCCCAGCATTTT
TRBJ2-1 | TRBD2 | few | TRBV16 | CASSWTTRGDNEQFF | TGTGCCAGCAGCTGGACTACGCGGGGGGACAATGAGCAGTTCTTC
TRBJ2-5 | TRBD1 | - | TRBV6-5 | CASSIRQGPETQYF | TGTGCCAGCAGTATAAGACAGGGACCAGAGACCCAGTACTTC
TRBJ2-3 | - | - | TRBV28 | CASSFPPGNTQYF | TGTGCCAGCAGTTTCCCCCCCGGGAATACGCAGTATTTT
TRBJ2-7 | TRBD2 | - | TRBV19 | CASSAWRTSGTYEQYF | TGTGCCAGTAGTGCCTGGAGGACTAGCGGCACCTACGAGCAGTACTTC
TRBJ1-3 | - | - | TRBV28 | CASSNPPPAGNTIYF | TGTGCCAGCAGTAACCCACCCCCAGCTGGAAACACCATATATTTT
TRBJ2-3 | TRBD2 | - | TRBV7-2 | CASSLLAGTDTQYF | TGTGCCAGCAGCTTACTAGCGGGGACCGATACGCAGTATTTT
TRBJ2-1 | - | - | TRBV28 | CASSFPGGRNEQFF | TGTGCCAGCAGTTTCCCAGGGGGGAGGAATGAGCAGTTCTTC
TRBJ1-2 | - | - | TRBV10-1 | CASSESGRESYGYTF | TGCGCCAGCAGTGAGTCCGGACGGGAGTCCTATGGCTACACCTTC
TRBJ1-3 | - | few | TRBV18 | CASSPTVQSGNTIYF | TGTGCCAGCTCACCAACGGTGCAATCTGGAAACACCATATATTTT
TRBJ2-7 | - | - | TRBV20-1 | CSAPVATGLYF | TGCAGTGCCCCCGTAGCGACGGGATTGTACTTC
TRBJ2-3 | - | - | TRBV7-2 | CASSSRLGATDTQYF | TGTGCCAGCAGCTCGCGACTAGGAGCGACAGATACGCAGTATTTT
TRBJ1-2 | - | - | TRBV30 | CAWSQTREGDGYTF | TGTGCCTGGAGCCAAACCCGGGAGGGAGACGGCTACACCTTC
TRBJ2-2 | - | - | TRBV2 | CASSDRGHGELFF | TGTGCCAGCAGTGACAGGGGACACGGGGAGCTGTTTTTT
TRBJ1-2 | TRBD1 | - | TRBV7-7 | CASSHIDRENYGYTF | TGTGCCAGCAGCCATATTGACAGGGAGAACTATGGCTACACCTTC
TRBJ2-1 | - | - | TRBV6-5 | CASSYSGLLASEQFF | TGTGCCAGCAGTTACTCGGGTCTTCTAGCAAGTGAGCAGTTCTTC
TRBJ1-2 | TRBD1 | - | TRBV7-8 | CASSSGQSLGYTF | TGTGCCAGCAGCTCGGGACAGTCTCTTGGCTACACCTTC
TRBJ2-3 | - | - | TRBV4-2 | CASSQGGVGPADTQYF | TGTGCCAGCAGCCAAGGGGGGGTAGGGCCCGCAGATACGCAGTATTTT
TRBJ1-6 | - | - | TRBV7-2 | CASRTWSSYNSPLHF | TGTGCCAGCAGAACCTGGAGCTCCTATAATTCACCCCTCCACTTT
TRBJ2-7 | TRBD2 | - | TRBV19 | CASSHGAGVYEQYF | TGTGCCAGTAGCCACGGAGCGGGGGTATACGAGCAGTACTTC
TRBJ2-1 | - | - | TRBV19 | CASSIGVSEQFF | TGTGCCAGTAGTATAGGAGTCTCTGAGCAGTTCTTC
TRBJ1-4 | TRBD1 | - | TRBV4-1 | CASSQGVEGARDLVDEKLFF | TGCGCCAGCAGCCAAGGGGTGGAGGGGGCGCGAGATTTGGTCGATGAAAAACTGTTTTTT
TRBJ2-3 | TRBD2 | - | TRBV9 | CASSVGGSGGPTDTQYF | TGTGCCAGCAGCGTAGGTGGTAGCGGGGGGCCCACGGATACGCAGTATTTT
TRBJ1-6 | - | - | TRBV27 | CASSPLGPGAPLHF | TGTGCCAGCAGTCCCCTGGGACCAGGGGCACCCCTCCACTTT
TRBJ1-2 | TRBD1 | - | TRBV2 | CASRRRGDSKNYGYTF | TGTGCCAGCAGGCGAAGGGGGGACAGCAAGAACTATGGCTACACCTTC
TRBJ2-7 | - | once | TRBV5-5 | CASSLGYGQYF | TGTGCCAGCAGCTTGGGGTACGGGCAGTACTTC
TRBJ2-5 | - | - | TRBV2 | CASNRRETQYF | TGTGCCAGTAACAGAAGGGAGACCCAGTACTTC
TRBJ2-7 | TRBD1 | - | TRBV5-6 | CASSPGTGALRTYEQYF | TGTGCCAGCAGCCCCGGGACAGGGGCACTCCGCACCTACGAGCAGTACTTC
TRBJ2-3 | TRBD2 | - | TRBV10-3 | CAIRTGSGGGGKTDTQYF | TGTGCCATCAGGACCGGGAGCGGGGGCGGGGGAAAGACAGATACGCAGTATTTT
TRBJ2-6 | TRBD2 | - | TRBV9 | CASSARGSGGSGANVLTF | TGTGCCAGCAGCGCTCGGGGTAGCGGGGGCTCTGGGGCCAACGTCCTGACTTTC
TRBJ2-7 | TRBD1 | - | TRBV6-5 | CASSLRTGGGYEQYF | TGTGCCAGCAGTCTTAGAACAGGGGGCGGCTACGAGCAGTACTTC
TRBJ2-7 | - | - | TRBV28 | CASTPPGYEQYF | TGTGCCAGCACCCCCCCCGGGTACGAGCAGTACTTC
TRBJ1-2 | TRBD1 | - | TRBV7-8 | CASSPTPGTGANYGYTF | TGTGCCAGCAGCCCCACCCCCGGGACAGGAGCTAACTATGGCTACACCTTC
TRBJ2-2 | TRBD2 | - | TRBV2 | CASSGLAVGGELFF | TGTGCCAGCAGTGGGCTAGCGGTGGGCGGGGAGCTGTTTTTT
TRBJ2-5 | TRBD2 | - | TRBV19 | CASSIRSGGKEETQYF | TGTGCCAGTAGTATTAGAAGCGGGGGGAAGGAAGAGACCCAGTACTTC
TRBJ1-4 | TRBD1 | - | TRBV2 | CASSASDRGAEKLFF | TGTGCCAGCAGTGCGTCCGACAGGGGGGCGGAAAAACTGTTTTTT
TRBJ1-2 | - | - | TRBV5-1 | CASSLDGGDYGYTF | TGCGCCAGCAGCCTAGACGGGGGAGACTATGGCTACACCTTC
TRBJ2-5 | TRBD1 | - | TRBV6-1 | CASSVQGSETQYF | TGTGCCAGCAGTGTACAGGGGTCAGAGACCCAGTACTTC